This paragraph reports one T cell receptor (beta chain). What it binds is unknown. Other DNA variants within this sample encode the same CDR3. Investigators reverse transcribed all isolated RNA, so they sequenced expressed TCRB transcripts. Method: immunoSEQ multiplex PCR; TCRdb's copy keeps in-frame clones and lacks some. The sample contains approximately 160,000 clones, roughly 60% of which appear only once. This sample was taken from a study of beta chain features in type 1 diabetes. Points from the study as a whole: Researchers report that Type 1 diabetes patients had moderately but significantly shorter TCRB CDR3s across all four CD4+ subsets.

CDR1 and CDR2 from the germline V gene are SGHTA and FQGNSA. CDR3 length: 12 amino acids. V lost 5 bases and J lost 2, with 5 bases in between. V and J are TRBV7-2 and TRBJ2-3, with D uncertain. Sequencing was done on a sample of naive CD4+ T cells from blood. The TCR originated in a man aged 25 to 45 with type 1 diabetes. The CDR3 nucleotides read TGTGCCAGCAGCGCCTCCACAGATACGCAGTATTTT. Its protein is CASSASTDTQYF.